These 27 T cell receptor beta chains were all obtained from the same sample, sequenced in a study of blood T cell repertoires in COVID-19. Profiled with immunoSEQ multiplex PCR; TCRdb holds only in-frame clones, not every one. This sample has nearly 300,000 clones, with about 88% found just once. Specimen: peripheral blood. These receptor sequences come from a human donor with COVID-19, enrolled during active disease. The donor label of this sample is uncertain.

The rearrangement uses TRBV5-1 and TRBJ1-3; 7 bases agree with TRBD1. Trimming removed 4 bases from V and 0 bases from J; junction bases left unmatched: 7. Germline values: CDR1 SGHRS, CDR2 YFSETQ. This CDR3 contains 16 residues. The CDR3 loop is CASSTGDLPSGNTIYF. As DNA, the CDR3 is TGCGCCAGCAGCACAGGGGATCTTCCCTCTGGAAACACCATATATTTT.

The chain combines TRBV7-3 with TRBJ2-1; 10 bases agree with TRBD2. The V segment lost 0 bases and the J segment 0 bases; nucleotides outside the gene matches: 14. CDR1 and CDR2 from the germline V gene are SGHTA and FQGTGA. This CDR3 is built from 21 residues. The CDR3 coding sequence is TGTGCCAGCAGCTTAACCGCTAGCGGGAGCGATACTTTGCTCTCCTACAATGAGCAGTTCTTC. Translating gives CASSLTASGSDTLLSYNEQFF.

The rearrangement joins TRBV6-2 or TRBV6-3 to TRBJ1-6; D might be TRBD2 (6 bases). The assigned J gene may be wrong: the sequence end matches TRBJ2-3 better. Germline CDR1 MNHEY, CDR2 SVGEGT. This CDR3 region has 12 residues. This chain's CDR3 is CASSTTTGTQYF. The CDR3 coding sequence is TGTGCCAGCAGTACAACGACCGGGACTCAGTATTTT.

The chain joins TRBV5-4 to TRBJ2-3; maybe TRBD2 (6 bases). Between the trimmed V and J ends, which lost 4 bases and 4 bases, there was a span of 13 bases. The CDR3 length is 14 residues. The germline V gene has CDR1 SGHNT and CDR2 YYREEE (reference sequence). The CDR3 sequence is CASSLGAGSDTQYF. As DNA, the CDR3 is TGTGCCAGCAGCCTGGGCGCGGGATCAGATACGCAGTATTTT.

The V gene is TRBV19, the J gene TRBJ1-5; 8 bases match TRBD1. Looked up from germline, CDR1 is LNHDA and CDR2 is SQIVND (reference sequence). This CDR3 spans 15 amino acids. V was clipped by 6 bases and J by 0 bases; unmatched bases: 4. This CDR3 is CASRRTGNSNQPQHF. The DNA of the CDR3 is TGTGCCAGTAGGCGGACAGGGAATAGCAATCAGCCCCAGCATTTT.

This chain uses TRBV28 with TRBJ2-7, with 9 nucleotides matching TRBD1. There are 15 residues in the CDR3. V was pared by 2 bases and J by 1 base, with 3 bases of the junction left unmatched. Germline V gene lookup returns CDR1 MDHEN and CDR2 SYDVKM. This chain's CDR3 is CASSLTGTGSYEQYF. As DNA, the CDR3 is TGTGCCAGCAGTTTAACCGGGACAGGGTCCTACGAGCAGTACTTC.

This chain joins TRBV3-1 (or the pseudogene TRBV3-2) and TRBJ1-6; a possible D gene is TRBD1 (6 bases). In germline, CDR1 is LGHDT, CDR2 YNNKEL (reference sequence). The CDR3 loop spans 14 amino acids. Trimming shortened V by 2 bases and J by 9 bases, and 11 bases separated the two germline ends. The CDR3, as DNA: TGTGCCAGCAGCCAACCCACAGGGTCTTCACCCCTCCACTTT. It translates to CASSQPTGSSPLHF.

The V call is TRBV9, the J call TRBJ2-7; TRBD1 matches at 10 bases. Germline CDR1 SGDLS, CDR2 YYNGEE. V was pared by 0 bases and J by 7 bases, with 4 bases of the junction left unmatched. This CDR3 has 14 residues. The CDR3 is CASSVGPDRGEQYF. The CDR3 DNA sequence: TGTGCCAGCAGCGTAGGTCCGGACAGGGGGGAGCAGTACTTC.

The chain recombines TRBV11-2 with TRBJ1-2; D remains ambiguous. The ends were cut back, 5 bases at V and 4 bases at J, with 14 bases in the middle. The CDR3 totals 14 residues. Germline CDR1 SGHAT, CDR2 FQNNGV. The CDR3 region has the DNA TGTGCCAGCAGCAGAGCTCGGGCGGGCTATGGCTACACCTTC. It is translated as CASSRARAGYGYTF.

This chain links TRBV5-1 with TRBJ2-5, with D possibly being TRBD2 (6 bases). This CDR3 contains 15 residues. The V end was cut by 5 bases, the J end by 5 bases, with 19 bases between. From germline, CDR1 is SGHRS and CDR2 YFSETQ. DNA for the CDR3: TGCGCCAGCAGACGGGGACTCAGTCAGTTGGAGACCCAGTACTTC. Its protein product is CASRRGLSQLETQYF.

The CDR3, as DNA: TGTGCCAGCAGCCAAGAACTCAATCAGCCCCAGCATTTT. Protein product: CASSQELNQPQHF. The gene calls are TRBV3-1 (or the pseudogene TRBV3-2) and TRBJ1-5; D unclear. V shed 0 bases and J shed 3 bases, with 3 bases lying between them. The CDR3 is 13 amino acids. Germline CDR1 is LGHDT and CDR2 is YNNKEL (reference sequence).

The rearrangement joins TRBV4-1 to TRBJ1-4, with 7 bases identical to TRBD1. This CDR3 spans 16 amino acids. CDR1 is MGHRA, CDR2 YSYEKL, per germline. V lost 0 bases and J lost 8; bases outside the gene matches: 9. The CDR3 sequence: CASSQDTGVLGEKLFF. DNA for the CDR3: TGCGCCAGCAGCCAAGATACAGGGGTTCTTGGGGAAAAACTGTTTTTT.

V gene TRBV5-1 combines with J gene TRBJ2-7, with TRBD2 as a possible D gene (5 bases). The CDR3 sequence is 13 residues long. V was trimmed by 5 bases and J by 3 bases, leaving 12 bases between them. The V gene's germline CDR1 is SGHRS and CDR2 YFSETQ. DNA of the CDR3: TGCGCCAGCAGTGCCGGGAACAACTACGAGCAGTACTTC. Protein sequence: CASSAGNNYEQYF.

V gene TRBV3-1 (or the pseudogene TRBV3-2) combines with J gene TRBJ2-7; TRBD2 matches 9 bases. Per the germline V gene, CDR1 is LGHDT and CDR2 is YNNKEL (reference sequence). V lost 4 bases to trimming and J lost 6 bases; unmatched junction nucleotides: 10. This CDR3 comprises 15 residues. Here the CDR3 reads CASSLILAGVGEQYF. The CDR3 DNA follows: TGTGCCAGCAGCCTCATTTTAGCGGGAGTGGGCGAGCAGTACTTC.

The chain carries TRBV28 and TRBJ1-1, with D possibly being TRBD1 (6 bases). Trimming removed 5 bases at V and 0 bases at J, with 13 bases between. Per germline, CDR1 MDHEN and CDR2 SYDVKM. The CDR3 is made up of 15 amino acids. Here the CDR3 reads CASSLTGQMNTEAFF. CDR3 coding DNA: TGTGCCAGCAGTCTCACAGGACAGATGAACACTGAAGCTTTCTTT. Full variable domain (rest looked up from reference TRBV28 and TRBJ1-1): DVKVTQSSRYLVKRTGEKVFLECVQDMDHENMFWYRQDPGLGLRLIYFSYDVKMKEKGDIPEGYSVSREKKERFSLILESASTNQTSMYLCASSLTGQMNTEAFFGQGTRLTVV.

This clone was counted a few times. The V gene is TRBV28, the J gene TRBJ2-7, with D tentatively TRBD2 (5 bases). Germline V gene sequence: CDR1 MDHEN, CDR2 SYDVKM. This CDR3 region has 12 residues. Trimming removed 3 bases at V and 5 bases at J, with 8 bases between. The CDR3 coding sequence is TGTGCCAGCAGTTTTGTTAGCGACGAGCAGTACTTC. It is translated as CASSFVSDEQYF.

This clone was seen a handful of times. The chain joins TRBV5-5 to TRBJ2-7; no definite D call. Trimming took off 4 bases at V and 3 bases at J, with 5 bases between the two ends. Germline V lookup: CDR1 SGHKS, CDR2 YYEKEE (reference sequence). CDR3 length equals 11 residues. The CDR3 coding sequence is TGTGCCAGCAGCCCGGGCTACGAGCAGTACTTC. It is translated as CASSPGYEQYF.

This rearrangement joins TRBV7-8 to TRBJ1-2; 7 positions agree with TRBD1. The CDR3 sequence is 15 residues long. Germline V gives CDR1 SGHVS, CDR2 FQNEAQ. J was trimmed by 3 bases and V by 0 bases; bases with no gene match: 4. CDR3 loop: CASSLATQGDYGYTF. CDR3 DNA: TGTGCCAGCAGCTTAGCAACCCAGGGGGACTATGGCTACACCTTC.

J is TRBJ1-1 and V is TRBV28, with 10 bases aligning to TRBD1. The V gene's germline CDR1 is MDHEN and CDR2 SYDVKM. J gave up 4 bases and V 1 base, and 15 bases lay outside the gene matches. The CDR3 sequence is 19 residues long. In DNA form, the CDR3 reads TGTGCCAGCAGTTTATCACAACGGCTAATTGACAGGGGGCTCACTGAAGCTTTCTTT. It specifies CASSLSQRLIDRGLTEAFF.

J is TRBJ2-1 and V is TRBV10-1, with D perhaps TRBD2 (5 bases). Trimming removed 11 bases at V and 1 base at J, with 15 bases between. CDR1 and CDR2 from the germline V gene are WNHNN and SYGVQD (reference sequence). This CDR3 has 14 residues. In nucleotides, the CDR3 is TGCGCCGGTCCGTCGGGGTTATCCTACAATGAGCAGTTCTTC. Translating it yields CAGPSGLSYNEQFF.

This chain connects TRBV5-1 to TRBJ2-3, with 8 bases aligning to TRBD2. The germline CDR1 and CDR2 sequences are SGHRS and YFSETQ. Trimming at V came to 2 bases and at J to 3 bases, leaving 2 bases not matched to a gene. The CDR3 has 14 residues. The CDR3 sequence is CASSLAGATDTQYF. The CDR3 DNA reads TGCGCCAGCAGCTTAGCGGGAGCGACAGATACGCAGTATTTT. Full variable domain (missing parts from reference TRBV5-1 and TRBJ2-3): KAGVTQTPRYLIKTRGQQVTLSCSPISGHRSVSWYQQTPGQGLQFLFEYFSETQRNKGNFPGRFSGRQFSNSRSEMNVSTLELGDSALYLCASSLAGATDTQYFGPGTRLTVL.

The chain joins TRBV4-1 to TRBJ2-1; 13 bases are a match to TRBD2. This CDR3 is 19 amino acids long. V lost 0 bases, J lost 4 bases, and 9 bases stayed unmatched. Germline V CDR1 and CDR2: MGHRA, YSYEKL. For the CDR3, the DNA is TGCGCCAGCAGCCAAGATAGGACTAGCGGGAGACCCCAATACAATGAGCAGTTCTTC. This codes for CASSQDRTSGRPQYNEQFF.

This chain links TRBV19 with TRBJ2-2; D remains unclear. This CDR3 has 11 residues. CDR1 LNHDA and CDR2 SQIVND come from the germline V gene (reference sequence). V was cut by 7 bases and J by 3 bases, with 3 bases left in between. The CDR3 DNA is TGTGCCAGTACATACACCGGGGAGCTGTTTTTT. This encodes CASTYTGELFF.

V gene TRBV30 combines with J gene TRBJ1-3; TRBD1 matches at 8 bases. The CDR3 has 10 residues. Germline lookup yields CDR1 GTSNPN and CDR2 SVGIG (reference sequence). With V trimmed by 8 bases and J by 10 bases, 4 bases remained unmatched. The CDR3 here is CAIRTGTIYF. DNA of the CDR3: TGTGCCATCAGGACAGGGACCATATATTTT.

J is TRBJ2-3 and V is TRBV7-2, with 16 positions matching TRBD2. Per germline, CDR1 SGHTA and CDR2 FQGNSA. The CDR3 is 16 amino acids. V shed 5 bases and J 4 bases; nucleotides not matched to a gene: 3. DNA for the CDR3: TGTGCCAGCAGCCTTGGGACTAGCGGGAGGGCAGATACGCAGTATTTT. Amino acids: CASSLGTSGRADTQYF.

This chain joins TRBV19 and TRBJ2-7, with TRBD1 identical over 9 bases. V lost 5 bases and J lost 7; bases outside the gene matches: 6. CDR1 and CDR2 (germline): LNHDA, SQIVND (reference sequence). The CDR3 is 13 amino acids. Here the CDR3 DNA reads TGTGCCAGTAGTGTACAGGGGGCTAAAGAGCAGTACTTC. It is translated as CASSVQGAKEQYF.

The V and J genes are TRBV28 and TRBJ1-5; D is possibly TRBD1 (5 bases). This CDR3 is built from 15 residues. Between the trimmed V and J ends, which lost 7 bases and 0 bases, there was a span of 13 bases. CDR1 is MDHEN, CDR2 SYDVKM, per germline. The CDR3 sequence: CASTEGPYSNQPQHF. CDR3 sequence (DNA): TGTGCCAGCACGGAGGGACCTTATAGCAATCAGCCCCAGCATTTT.